This paragraph covers one T cell receptor (beta chain) sequence. No antigen is known for it. For the second PCR, which ran for 7 to 11 cycles, a sample-barcoded 5' primer and a J-beta primer mix were used. TCRdb called the 5' RACE reads again in MiXCR, with one record for every CDR3 protein. The sample lists roughly 1,800,000 distinct CDR3 sequences, 40% to 55% occurring once. Every donor gave 8.5 to 10 milliliters of peripheral blood. This entry comes from a study of blood T cells in healthy people across ages. On the study more broadly: For every two T cells, template switching captured about one barcoded beta molecule. Points from the study as a whole: There were more naive CD4+ cells and higher diversity in long-lived donors than in aged donors.

CDR1 is DFQATT, CDR2 SNEGSKA, per germline (reference sequence). The CDR3 has 12 residues. J gave up 11 bases and V 4 bases, and 8 bases lay outside the gene matches. The chain couples TRBV20-1 to TRBJ2-5; TRBD1 matches at 9 bases. The TCR comes from a woman aged 40 to 55 in good health. Sequencing used blood. The CDR3 is CSAIQGAVEQYF. The CDR3 DNA reads as TGCAGTGCTATACAGGGGGCGGTTGAGCAGTACTTC.